The T cell receptor beta chain described here comes from a study of T cell repertoires in cytomegalovirus infection. TCRdb reprocessed the reads via MiXCR and lists one record per CDR3 protein. The profile covers 500,000 to 600,000 distinct CDR3 sequences, with 16% appearing a single time and 20% to 30% taken by the ten largest. Worth noting for this clonotype: The junction departs from the called germline gene at one end, perhaps through a read error.

From germline, CDR1 is GTSNPN and CDR2 SVGIG (reference sequence). The CDR3 contains 15 residues. The sample consisted of CD8+ T cells from PBMCs. This sequence was found in a human donor in good health (CMV status not recorded). Some clones in this sample may be carry-over from other donors' samples. This sequence joins TRBV30 and TRBJ1-1, with a possible D match to TRBD1 (5 bases). The CDR3 loop reads CAWSSPTGGNSEAFF. The CDR3 region has the DNA TGTGCCTGGAGTTCCCCGACGGGGGGGAACTCTGAAGCTTTCTTT.